Described below is a single TCR beta chain sequence and its context. The antigen it binds to is not known. Nothing much larger sits one base from this clone, and base qualities are not available. Systemically healthy Caucasian individuals from Russia, some 36 in total and aged about 6 to 90 years, were included as donors. Each donor gave around 9.9 milliliters of peripheral blood, collected into EDTA-treated Vacutainer tubes. PBMCs were isolated by Ficoll-Paque density-gradient centrifugation, with at least 6 million obtained per sample. Trizol reagent was used to extract total RNA from PBMCs, with at least 6 micrograms per sample. For every donor, an aliquot of PBMCs went through flow cytometry to measure the percentages of naive CD45RAhigh/CD27high T cells. These data originate in a study of blood T cells in healthy people across ages (dated by TCRdb to the mid-2010s). With respect to the entire study: In model experiments, template switching captured about one uniquely barcoded TCR beta cDNA molecule for every two T cells. To track age-related changes in TCR beta repertoire diversity, the study relied on deep sequencing normalized with unique cDNA molecular identifiers. Using the same blood draw, the study looked at two additional independent replicas of 1 million unique cDNA reads for two donors, one aged 18 to 30 and the other aged 80 or older. Donors were grouped into four age groups: young (average 16 years), middle-aged (39), aged (about 60) and long-lived (approximately 81). To avoid experimental bias, donors of different ages were randomly spread across the sequencing lanes. Results the study describes overall, beyond this receptor: Observed TCR beta diversity per million T cells fell roughly linearly with age, and a significant reduction was already apparent by age roughly 40. Because profiling used bulk unsorted PBMCs, naive and antigen-experienced compartments could not be compared conclusively. Estimates of total diversity based on one million sequenced T cells were regarded as lower bounds and as underestimates. Compared with the aged group, more naive CD4+ T cells, fewer expanded clones and increased TCR diversity were shown by the long-lived group, suggesting age selection. Donor CMV infection status was unknown, potentially confounding age-related changes in expanded clonotypes. Observed TCR beta diversity correlated strongly with the percentage of naive T cells measured by flow cytometry.

From its cysteine to its phenylalanine, the CDR3 spans 18 amino acids. The kept DNA is CDR3 alone, 54 bases in frame from the first base. The germline V gene (reference sequence) sets CDR1 to DFQATT and CDR2 to SNEGSKA. Cut back by 6 bases and 0 bases, the V and J ends lie 21 bases apart. Libraries were built with 5' RACE. The second PCR ran for about 6 to 12 cycles and used a J-beta primer mix along with a sample-barcoded 5' primer. A unique molecular identifier was introduced onto each TCR beta cDNA molecule by a template-switch 5' adaptor carrying 12 random nucleotides. At least 3 million CDR3-containing paired-end reads were obtained from each sample. First-strand cDNA was synthesized from all RNA with the Mint cDNA synthesis kit, primed by a TRBC-specific oligonucleotide. After uracil-DNA glycosylase treatment, a first 18-cycle PCR used universal primers M1SS and BC2_uni_R on all cDNA. Under the source paper's analysis protocol: For normalization, 1 million high-quality reads, each with a distinct molecular identifier, were randomly selected from each sample. Reads with shared molecular identifiers were discarded instead of being binned into consensus sequences. MiTCR, run with a Q25 quality threshold and the strictest error-elimination algorithm, handled CDR3 identification, clonotype clustering and error correction. A nonparametric unseen species model using Euler transformation provided a lower-bound estimate of total TCR beta diversity. TCRdb reprocessed the public reads (quality trimming at Q25 with fastp, clone calling with MiXCR) and kept in-frame beta chains. Each record represents a unique CDR3 protein, reported with the most common genes and DNA among its rows. For this entry, the V and J calls and clone size follow TCRdb and not the study's own pipeline. Across this sample there are 1.8 million or so distinct CDR3 sequences, with roughly 43% seen only once. Roughly 24% of the sample is taken by the ten largest.

Sequenced: blood. The sequence joins TRBV20-1 to TRBJ2-6; the D call is tentative, TRBD1 or TRBD2, as each matches 5 bases. The source of this sequence is a human donor in good health. This receptor has the CDR3 CSANSPGPTSSGANVLTF. The nucleotide sequence reads TGCAGTGCCAACTCTCCGGGACCGACCTCCTCTGGGGCCAACGTCCTGACTTTC.